In its sample, the clone carrying this T cell receptor delta chain ranks as medium-sized. Other DNA sequences in this specimen translate into the identical CDR3. TCRdb reprocessed the reads using CATT. The data contain over 3,000 delta-chain clones, around 50% of them seen just once; the ten biggest clones take up approximately 6.3%. This CDR3 is 15 amino acids long. The germline V gene encodes CDR1 GEAIGNYY and CDR2 EKD. Trimming took 1 base from V and 4 from J; bases not matched to a gene: 2. This entry comes from a study of gamma-delta chains in newborns, infants, children. Background on the study: Microbial exposure reportedly drives polyclonal innate γδ T cell expansion after birth.

The genes are TRDV2 and TRDJ2; 10 bases are a match to TRDD3. This receptor was taken from a child who received the measles vaccine. What was sequenced was blood. The CDR3 DNA follows: TGTGCCTGTGACACGGTGGGGGATACGACAGCACAACTCTTCTTT. This translates into CACDTVGDTTAQLFF.